This entry concerns a single T cell receptor (beta chain). Its antigen is not identified. This CDR3 is 15 amino acids long. V shed 5 bases and J 5 bases; nucleotides not matched to a gene: 13. CDR1 and CDR2 from the germline V gene are SGHDT and YYEEEE. This table comes from immunoSEQ multiplex PCR, and its TCRdb copy is limited to in-frame clones, with some not included. This sample has around 140,000 clones, with 90% to 95% found just once. This entry comes from a study of T cell responses to AZD1222 COVID-19 vaccine. General study results and limits: Spike-wide coverage was observed for vaccine-associated CD4 TCRs, with dominant responses at 160-218 and 743-854. Compared with day 0, the breadth and depth of the Spike-specific TCR repertoire rose significantly after two doses of AZD1222.

This chain links TRBV5-6 with TRBJ2-7, with 7 bases lining up with TRBD1. The receptor was derived from an adult who received the AZD1222 COVID-19 vaccine. The sequencing here drew on peripheral blood, taken 28 days after the second AZD1222 dose. This chain's CDR3 is CASRLTGSLFDEQYF. CDR3 DNA sequence: TGTGCCAGCAGGTTGACAGGGTCGTTGTTCGACGAGCAGTACTTC.